This T cell receptor beta chain was observed in a study of PD-L1 blockade in urothelial cancer. Indicated time point: peripheral blood 6 weeks after treatment start. The V gene lost 2 bases and the J gene lost 2 bases, with 15 bases spanning the gap. Germline assignment: CDR1 MNHEY and CDR2 SVGAGI. This CDR3 region has 16 residues. Data came from immunoSEQ multiplex PCR; TCRdb stores just in-frame clones and leaves some out. Of 120,000 or so clones in the sample, roughly 88% were seen once. The source is a man aged 45-60 years with urothelial cancer. V is TRBV6-5 and J is TRBJ2-5, with D perhaps TRBD1 (5 bases). This specimen was PBMCs, taken around atezolizumab (anti-PD-L1) treatment. The CDR3 protein is CASSYGGRAGQETQYF. CDR3 coding DNA: TGTGCCAGCAGTTACGGTGGACGGGCAGGGCAAGAGACCCAGTACTTC.